These T cell receptor beta chains were read from a single sample in a study of T cell responses to AZD1222 COVID-19 vaccine. Some clones are missing from TCRdb's copy, which holds only in-frame ones; the method was immunoSEQ multiplex PCR. The sample contains 100,000 to 120,000 clones, around nine tenths of which appear only once. This material consisted of peripheral blood, taken 28 days after the second AZD1222 dose. The receptors derive from an adult who received the AZD1222 COVID-19 vaccine. CDR3s include the opening cysteine and the closing phenylalanine or tryptophan. The D gene is left open where the match is weak. Rows may omit the clone size; those that give it use once, few, many or a size class.

>TRBJ1-4|.|19|.|TRBV3-1/TRBV3-2
TGTGCCAGCAGCCTGGATGGGGGGGTATCGGCCGGTGACTCTGAAAAACTGTTTTTT
CASSLDGGVSAGDSEKLFF
>TRBJ1-1|.|13|.|TRBV3-1/TRBV3-2
TGTGCCAGCAGCCAACAGGGGAACACTGAAGCTTTCTTT
CASSQQGNTEAFF
>TRBJ2-2|.|16|.|TRBV5-1
TGCGCCAGCAGCGGAGCGGGACAGAGGAACACCGGGGAGCTGTTTTTT
CASSGAGQRNTGELFF
>TRBJ1-2|TRBD1|13|.|TRBV19
TGTGCCAGTAGTCCCGGGACAGCCTATGGCTACACCTTC
CASSPGTAYGYTF
>TRBJ1-1|.|14|.|TRBV5-4
TGTGCCAGCAGCGTCACAGGAGGCCGGGATGAAGCTTTCTTT
CASSVTGGRDEAFF
>TRBJ2-7|TRBD2|14|few|TRBV19
TGTGCCAGTAGTATCGAGCGGGGCGACTACGAGCAGTACTTC
CASSIERGDYEQYF
>TRBJ2-7|.|14|.|TRBV11-2
TGTGCCAGCAGCCCGGTGGGCAGGGGCTACGAGCAGTACTTC
CASSPVGRGYEQYF
>TRBJ1-6|TRBD1|14|.|TRBV3-1/TRBV3-2
TGTGCCAGCAGTCCAGACAGGGGAGGATCACCCCTCCACTTT
CASSPDRGGSPLHF
>TRBJ1-2|.|13|.|TRBV19
TGTGCCAGTAGCGCACCAGATAACTATGGCTACACCTTC
CASSAPDNYGYTF
>TRBJ2-7|.|15|.|TRBV28
TGTGCCAGCAGTTTTTCAGGGATCCCCTACTACGAGCAGTACTTC
CASSFSGIPYYEQYF
>TRBJ1-1|.|16|.|TRBV4-1
TGCGCCAGCAGCCACCTCAGGACGAGGCGGAACACTGAAGCTTTCTTT
CASSHLRTRRNTEAFF
>TRBJ1-2|.|15|.|TRBV19
TGTGCCAGTAGTACCACGGGACCCCCGAGGTATGGCTACACCTTC
CASSTTGPPRYGYTF
>TRBJ2-3|.|14|few|TRBV3-1/TRBV3-2
TGTGCCAGCAGCACTGGGATCGCCGCAGATACGCAGTATTTT
CASSTGIAADTQYF
>TRBJ2-7|.|16|.|TRBV6-2/TRBV6-3
TGTGCCAGCAGTTACTCGCATTTCCTACCTCCCTACGAGCAGTACTTC
CASSYSHFLPPYEQYF
>TRBJ1-1|.|14|.|TRBV5-1
TGCGCCAGCAGCTTGAGGCAGGGGTCGACTGAAGCTTTCTTT
CASSLRQGSTEAFF
>TRBJ1-2|.|15|.|TRBV5-1
TGCGCCAGCAGCTTCCTAGCCTCCACCCCTTATGGCTACACCTTC
CASSFLASTPYGYTF
>TRBJ1-4|TRBD1|16|.|TRBV7-9
TGTGCCAGCAGCTCCGGACAGGGGGCAACTAATGAAAAACTGTTTTTT
CASSSGQGATNEKLFF
>TRBJ1-5|TRBD1|17|.|TRBV6-6
TGTGCCAGCAGTCAAAGACTTACAGGGGGAGGCAATCAGCCCCAGCATTTT
CASSQRLTGGGNQPQHF
>TRBJ2-7|TRBD1|15|.|TRBV6-6
TGTGCCAGCATAGATACGGGACAGGGGAGCGACGAGCAGTACTTC
CASIDTGQGSDEQYF
>TRBJ2-1|TRBD1|15|.|TRBV3-1/TRBV3-2
TGTGCCAGCAGCCCCGGGACAGGGGCGTACAATGAGCAGTTCTTC
CASSPGTGAYNEQFF
>TRBJ1-1|.|14|.|TRBV28
TGTGCCAGCAGTTTATCCCATGGAAGGGATGAAGCTTTCTTT
CASSLSHGRDEAFF
>TRBJ1-1|TRBD1|11|.|TRBV20-1
TGCAGTGCGAGGACAGGTTTTGAAGCTTTCTTT
CSARTGFEAFF
>TRBJ2-1|TRBD2|15|.|TRBV6-4
TGTGCCAGCAAATCTAGCGGGGGGGCGTACAATGAGCAGTTCTTC
CASKSSGGAYNEQFF
>TRBJ1-5|.|15|.|TRBV4-1
TGCGCCAGCAGCCAACCTGGACAGCGGCGGCAGCCCCAGCATTTT
CASSQPGQRRQPQHF
>TRBJ1-2|TRBD1|12|.|TRBV5-4
TGTGCCAGCAGCTTCGACAGGGACGGCTACACCTTC
CASSFDRDGYTF
>TRBJ1-3|.|14|.|TRBV19
TGTGCCAGTACCCGACAGAGCTCTGGAAACACCATATATTTT
CASTRQSSGNTIYF
>TRBJ2-3|TRBD2|16|.|TRBV11-2
TGTGCCAGCAGCCCTTCTGGGACTAGACTATCAGATACGCAGTATTTT
CASSPSGTRLSDTQYF
>TRBJ2-1|.|13|.|TRBV9
TGTGCCAGCAGCGTAGCCTGGTCCAATGAGCAGTTCTTC
CASSVAWSNEQFF
>TRBJ2-2|.|13|.|TRBV7-2
TGTGCCAGCAGCTTGATGACGGGCGGGGAGCTGTTTTTT
CASSLMTGGELFF
>TRBJ2-1|.|16|.|TRBV12-5
TGTGCTAGTGGTTTGGTCTCCGGGGGCCGCTACAATGAGCAGTTCTTC
CASGLVSGGRYNEQFF
>TRBJ2-3|TRBD2|15|.|TRBV30
TGTGCCTGGAGCCGTAGCGGGGGGAGCACAGATACGCAGTATTTT
CAWSRSGGSTDTQYF
>TRBJ1-2|.|21|.|TRBV28
TGTGCCAGCAGTTACCGGGGGGAGGGCAGGGTAAGGGCAGGGAGGATCTATGGCTACACCTTC
CASSYRGEGRVRAGRIYGYTF
>TRBJ2-7|.|15|once|TRBV19
TGTGCCAGTAGTATTCGGGACGCGGCAACCTACGAGCAGTACTTC
CASSIRDAATYEQYF
>TRBJ2-7|TRBD1|11|.|TRBV13
TGTGCCAGCAGCTTAATGGACAGGTGGACGTTC
CASSLMDRWTF
>TRBJ2-5|.|14|few|TRBV24-1
TGTGCCACCAGTGATCTAGGGAGTGAAGAGACCCAGTACTTC
CATSDLGSEETQYF
>TRBJ1-1|.|15|.|TRBV4-3
TGCGCCAGCAGCTTAGGGGTAGCCGTGAACACTGAAGCTTTCTTT
CASSLGVAVNTEAFF